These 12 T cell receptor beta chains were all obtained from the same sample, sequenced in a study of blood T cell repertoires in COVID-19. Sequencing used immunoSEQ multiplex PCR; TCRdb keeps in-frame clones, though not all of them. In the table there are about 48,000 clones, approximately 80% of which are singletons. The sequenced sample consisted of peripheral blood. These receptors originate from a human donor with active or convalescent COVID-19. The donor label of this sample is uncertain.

CDR3 amino acids: CASSVVTAQGAYYGYTF. CDR3 nucleotide sequence: TGTGCCAGCAGCGTAGTGACCGCCCAGGGGGCCTACTATGGCTACACCTTC. V gene TRBV9 combines with J gene TRBJ1-2; 8 nucleotides agree with TRBD1. Germline V gene lookup returns CDR1 SGDLS and CDR2 YYNGEE. The CDR3 loop spans 17 amino acids. The ends lost 0 bases at V and 3 bases at J; junction bases unmatched: 10.

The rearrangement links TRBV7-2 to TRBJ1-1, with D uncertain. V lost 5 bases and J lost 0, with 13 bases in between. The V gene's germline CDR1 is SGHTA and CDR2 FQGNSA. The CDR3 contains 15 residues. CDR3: CASSRQAGLNTEAFF. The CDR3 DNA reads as TGTGCCAGCAGCCGTCAGGCGGGCCTGAACACTGAAGCTTTCTTT.

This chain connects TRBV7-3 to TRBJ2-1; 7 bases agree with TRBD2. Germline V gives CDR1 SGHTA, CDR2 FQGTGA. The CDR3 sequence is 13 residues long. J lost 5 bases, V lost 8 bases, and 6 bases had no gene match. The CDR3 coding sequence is TGTGCCAGCGGGGAGGGCCGTGACAATGAGCAGTTCTTC. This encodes CASGEGRDNEQFF.

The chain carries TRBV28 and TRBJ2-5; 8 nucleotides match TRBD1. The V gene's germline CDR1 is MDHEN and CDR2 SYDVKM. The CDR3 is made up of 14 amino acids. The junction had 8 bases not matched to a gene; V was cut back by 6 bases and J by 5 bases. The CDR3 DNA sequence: TGTGCCAGCAGCTCGACAGGGGTGGGGGAGACCCAGTACTTC. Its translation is CASSSTGVGETQYF.

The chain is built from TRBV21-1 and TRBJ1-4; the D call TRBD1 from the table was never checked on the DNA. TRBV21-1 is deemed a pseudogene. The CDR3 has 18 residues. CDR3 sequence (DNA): TGTGCCAGCAGCAAAGCGACCCCCAGGGATGGGGTTAATGAAAAACTGTTTTTT. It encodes CASSKATPRDGVNEKLFF.

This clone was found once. The CDR3 is CASSEGMGQPQHF. For the CDR3, the DNA is TGTGCCAGCAGTGAAGGCATGGGCCAGCCCCAGCATTTT. This chain joins TRBV6-1 and TRBJ1-5; the D is unclear. The V gene's germline CDR1 is MNHNS and CDR2 SASEGT. The CDR3 has 13 residues. Trimming removed 1 base at V and 7 bases at J, with 8 bases between.

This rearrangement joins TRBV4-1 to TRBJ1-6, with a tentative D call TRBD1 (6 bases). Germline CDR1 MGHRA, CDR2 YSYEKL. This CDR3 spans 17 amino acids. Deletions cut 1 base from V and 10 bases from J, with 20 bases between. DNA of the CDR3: TGCGCCAGCAGCCAAGGGGTCAGGGGCCCATCGGGGTCACCCCTCCACTTT. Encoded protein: CASSQGVRGPSGSPLHF.

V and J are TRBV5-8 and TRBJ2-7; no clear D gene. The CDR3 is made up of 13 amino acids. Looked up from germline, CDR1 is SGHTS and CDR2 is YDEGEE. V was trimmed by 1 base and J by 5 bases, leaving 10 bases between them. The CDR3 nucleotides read TGTGCCAGCAGCTTGCCCGGGTACCACGAGCAGTACTTC. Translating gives CASSLPGYHEQYF.

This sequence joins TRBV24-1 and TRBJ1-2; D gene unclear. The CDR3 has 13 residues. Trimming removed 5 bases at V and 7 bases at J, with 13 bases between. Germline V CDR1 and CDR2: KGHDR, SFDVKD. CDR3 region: CATSVTHSGGYTF. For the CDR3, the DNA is TGTGCCACCAGTGTCACCCATAGCGGTGGCTACACCTTC.

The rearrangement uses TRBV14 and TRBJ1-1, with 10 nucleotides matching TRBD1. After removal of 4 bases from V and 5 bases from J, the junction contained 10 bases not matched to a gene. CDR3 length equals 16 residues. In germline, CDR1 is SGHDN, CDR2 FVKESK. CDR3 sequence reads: CASSRETGGAMTEAFF. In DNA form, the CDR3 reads TGTGCCAGCAGCCGGGAGACAGGGGGCGCGATGACTGAAGCTTTCTTT.

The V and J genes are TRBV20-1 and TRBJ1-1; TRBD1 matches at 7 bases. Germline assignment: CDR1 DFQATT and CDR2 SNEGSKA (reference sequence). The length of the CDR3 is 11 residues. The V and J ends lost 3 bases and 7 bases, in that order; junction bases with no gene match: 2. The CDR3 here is CSARRTGEAFF. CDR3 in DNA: TGCAGTGCTAGGCGGACAGGTGAAGCTTTCTTT.

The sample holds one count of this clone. Here the CDR3 reads CASSLHGFSSTDTQYF. DNA of the CDR3: TGTGCCAGCAGCTTACATGGCTTCTCTAGCACAGATACGCAGTATTTT. The chain uses TRBV7-6 and TRBJ2-3; no firm D call. V lost 2 bases and J lost 0, with 12 bases in between. CDR1 and CDR2 from the germline V gene are SGHVS and FNYEAQ. This CDR3 has 16 residues.